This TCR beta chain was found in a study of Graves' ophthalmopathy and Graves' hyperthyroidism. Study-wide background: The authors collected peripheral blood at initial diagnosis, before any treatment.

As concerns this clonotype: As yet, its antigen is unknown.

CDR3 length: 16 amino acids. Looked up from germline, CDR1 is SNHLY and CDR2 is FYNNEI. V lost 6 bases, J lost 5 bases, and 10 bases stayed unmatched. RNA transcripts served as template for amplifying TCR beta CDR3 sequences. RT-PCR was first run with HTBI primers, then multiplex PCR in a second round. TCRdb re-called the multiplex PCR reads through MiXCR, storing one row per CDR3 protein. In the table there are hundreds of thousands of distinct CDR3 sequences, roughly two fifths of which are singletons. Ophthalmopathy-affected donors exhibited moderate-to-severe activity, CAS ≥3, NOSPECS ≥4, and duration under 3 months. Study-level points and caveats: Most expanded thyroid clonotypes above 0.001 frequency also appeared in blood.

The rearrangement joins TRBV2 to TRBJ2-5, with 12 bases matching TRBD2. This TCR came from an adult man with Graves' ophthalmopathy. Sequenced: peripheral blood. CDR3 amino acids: CASSQLLAGGGETQYF. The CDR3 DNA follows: TGTGCCAGCAGCCAATTACTAGCGGGGGGTGGGGAGACCCAGTACTTC.